These 18 T cell receptor beta chains share one sample of origin, sequenced in a study of blood T cell repertoires in COVID-19. Clones were sequenced by immunoSEQ multiplex PCR, and TCRdb holds only the in-frame ones, with some missing. The sample lists 95,000 to 120,000 clones, more than 70% occurring once. What was sequenced was peripheral blood. The receptors come from a woman between 65 and 79 years old who had recovered from COVID-19.

In its sample, this clone was seen once. The chain uses TRBV28 and TRBJ1-1, with D possibly TRBD1 on 6 matching bases. Germline CDR1 is MDHEN and CDR2 is SYDVKM. Between the trimmed V and J ends, which lost 6 bases and 1 base, there was a span of 18 bases. The CDR3 has 16 amino acids. In nucleotides, the CDR3 is TGTGCCAGCAGAACGGCGGGGGCAGAACAGAACACTGAAGCTTTCTTT. Its protein product is CASRTAGAEQNTEAFF.

V usage is TRBV28 and J usage is TRBJ1-6; possibly TRBD1 for D (5 bases). The length of the CDR3 is 21 residues. From germline, CDR1 is MDHEN and CDR2 SYDVKM. Trimming removed 3 bases from V and 0 bases from J, with 24 bases in between. The CDR3 DNA is TGTGCCAGCAGTTTGGGTCAGCTTGGCCGGGGGGGTAGCTCCTATAATTCACCCCTCCACTTT. Residues: CASSLGQLGRGGSSYNSPLHF.

The chain joins TRBV16 to TRBJ1-3; D gene uncertain. This CDR3 is built from 16 residues. The germline V gene has CDR1 KGHSY and CDR2 FQNENV. V lost 2 bases, J lost 7 bases, and 18 bases lay in between. The CDR3 coding sequence is TGTGCCAGCAGCCAAGGGCCCTTTGTCATCTACAACACCATATATTTT. Encoded protein: CASSQGPFVIYNTIYF. The whole variable domain, remainder taken from reference TRBV16 and TRBJ1-3, is GEEVAQTPKHLVRGEGQKAKLYCAPIKGHSYVFWYQQVLKNEFKFLISFQNENVFDETGMPKERFSAKCLPNSPCSLEIQATKLEDSAVYFCASSQGPFVIYNTIYFGEGSWLTVV.

The chain recombines TRBV6-7 with TRBJ2-5, with D tentatively TRBD2 (5 bases). TRBV6-7 falls under the ORF class, with uncertain function. V was shortened by 9 bases and J by 5 bases, with 16 bases between the two germline ends. There are 13 residues in the CDR3. CDR3 in amino acids: CASKDEGRETQYF. The CDR3 DNA reads as TGTGCCAGTAAGGATGAGGGCCGTGAGACCCAGTACTTC.

As DNA, the CDR3 is TGCAGCGTTGGGGCGGGAGGGTTCACAGATACGCAGTATTTT. It yields the protein CSVGAGGFTDTQYF. V usage is TRBV29-1 and J usage is TRBJ2-3; 9 bases align to TRBD2. This CDR3 comprises 14 residues. Per germline, CDR1 SQVTM and CDR2 ANQGSEA. J was trimmed by 2 bases and V by 4 bases; bases with no gene match: 4.

V usage is TRBV7-3 and J usage is TRBJ1-1; 9 bases match TRBD1. With 3 bases clipped from V and 4 bases from J, the junction kept 9 bases outside the gene matches. This CDR3 has 16 residues. Germline CDR1 and CDR2: SGHTA and FQGTGA. The CDR3 bases are TGTGCCAGCAGCTTTGGGCCGGGACAGGGAACCACTGAAGCTTTCTTT. Residues: CASSFGPGQGTTEAFF.

This clone was recorded at least ten times. This chain uses TRBV5-1 with TRBJ2-1, with D uncertain. The germline V gene has CDR1 SGHRS and CDR2 YFSETQ. The germline V and J ends were trimmed by 0 bases and 8 bases, with 6 bases remaining between them. CDR3 length equals 12 residues. The CDR3 protein is CASSLVVYEQFF. The CDR3 coding sequence is TGCGCCAGCAGCTTGGTTGTCTATGAGCAGTTCTTC.

J is TRBJ2-5 and V is TRBV7-2; 10 bases are shared with TRBD2. Germline V lookup: CDR1 SGHTA, CDR2 FQGNSA. The junction had 13 bases not matched to a gene; V was cut back by 5 bases and J by 4 bases. The CDR3 contains 17 residues. The CDR3 DNA reads as TGTGCCAGCAGCCCCCGAGGAGCGGGGGGGCATAGAGAGACCCAGTACTTC. It codes for CASSPRGAGGHRETQYF. The variable domain in full, completed from reference TRBV7-2 and TRBJ2-5, reads GAGVSQSPSNKVTEKGKDVELRCDPISGHTALYWYRQSLGQGLEFLIYFQGNSAPDKSGLPSDRFSAERTGGSVSTLTIQRTQQEDSAVYLCASSPRGAGGHRETQYFGPGTRLLVL.

This chain joins TRBV7-9 and TRBJ2-1, with TRBD2 matching 7 bases. Germline V gene data show CDR1 as SEHNR and CDR2 as FQNEAQ (reference sequence). V lost 1 base to trimming and J lost 3 bases; unmatched junction nucleotides: 3. The length of the CDR3 is 15 residues. CDR3 sequence reads: CASSLGREGYNEQFF. The CDR3 coding sequence is TGTGCCAGCAGCTTAGGGAGGGAGGGCTACAATGAGCAGTTCTTC.

V gene TRBV5-6 combines with J gene TRBJ2-7; no firm D call. This CDR3 region has 15 residues. The germline gives CDR1 SGHDT, CDR2 YYEEEE. V lost 2 bases and J lost 0, with 12 bases in between. CDR3 protein: CASSFQPRSSYEQYF. The CDR3 DNA is TGTGCCAGCAGCTTTCAGCCCCGGAGCTCCTACGAGCAGTACTTC.

This chain joins TRBV30 and TRBJ1-1; possibly TRBD1 for D (5 bases). CDR3 size: 11 residues. Germline V gene sequence: CDR1 GTSNPN, CDR2 SVGIG (reference sequence). The CDR3 DNA reads TGTGCTTTTAAACAAGACAGTAAAGCTTTCTTT. It translates to CAFKQDSKAFF.

This chain connects TRBV13 to TRBJ2-1; tentative D call: TRBD1 (5 bases). V gave up 7 bases and J gave up 3 bases, with 10 bases separating them. The CDR3 consists of 13 residues. CDR1 and CDR2 from the germline V gene are PRHDT and FYEKMQ (reference sequence). CDR3 coding DNA: TGTGCCAGCACCTTGGACATCTACAATGAGCAGTTCTTC. Translation gives CASTLDIYNEQFF.

V is TRBV6-5 and J is TRBJ1-1, with D tentatively TRBD1 (5 bases). The V gene lost 6 bases and the J gene lost 4 bases, with 12 bases spanning the gap. From germline, CDR1 is MNHEY and CDR2 SVGAGI. The CDR3 is made up of 13 amino acids. This chain's CDR3 is CASRRGDGTEAFF. In nucleotides, the CDR3 is TGTGCCAGCAGAAGGGGCGACGGCACTGAAGCTTTCTTT.

V gene TRBV18 combines with J gene TRBJ2-7; 9 bases fit TRBD1. The CDR3 consists of 14 residues. Germline V gene lookup returns CDR1 KGHSH and CDR2 LQKENI. The V gene end was trimmed by 5 bases and the J gene end by 12 bases; junction bases not matched to a gene: 14. CDR3 DNA sequence: TGTGCCAGCTCAACAGGACAGGGGATAATACAACTGTACTTC. Encoded protein: CASSTGQGIIQLYF. Looking up the rest from reference TRBV18 and TRBJ2-7 gives the full variable domain: NAGVMQNPRHLVRRRGQEARLRCSPMKGHSHVYWYRQLPEEGLKFMVYLQKENIIDESGMPKERFSAEFPKEGPSILRIQQVVRGDSAAYFCASSTGQGIIQLYFGPGTRLTVT.

This clone was recorded only once. The rearrangement joins TRBV9 to TRBJ2-5, with D possibly TRBD2 on 7 matching bases. This CDR3 region has 13 residues. The germline CDR1 and CDR2 sequences are SGDLS and YYNGEE. With 7 bases removed from V and 1 base from J, the gap between germline ends came to 11 bases. The CDR3 bases are TGTGCCAGCGCCCGGGGGGCCCAAGAGACCCAGTACTTC. Translated: CASARGAQETQYF.

The chain couples TRBV5-1 to TRBJ1-4; 7 bases agree with TRBD1. Germline V lookup: CDR1 SGHRS, CDR2 YFSETQ. The CDR3 is 15 residues long. With V trimmed by 3 bases and J by 3 bases, 5 bases remained unmatched. CDR3 sequence reads: CASSSGQAANEKLFF. CDR3 DNA: TGCGCCAGCAGCTCTGGACAGGCGGCTAATGAAAAACTGTTTTTT.

This chain connects TRBV6-2 or TRBV6-3 to TRBJ1-1; a weak D match, TRBD1 (5 bases). Germline CDR1 is MNHEY and CDR2 is SVGEGT. V shed 5 bases and J shed 2 bases, with 15 bases lying between them. The length of the CDR3 is 15 residues. This CDR3 is CASSPRGSYNTEAFF. The CDR3, as DNA: TGTGCCAGCAGTCCGCGGGGGAGCTATAACACTGAAGCTTTCTTT.

The V and J genes are TRBV30 and TRBJ2-1; 11 bases match TRBD2. The trim removed 3 bases at V and 5 bases at J, leaving 6 bases unmatched. The CDR3 runs 15 residues. Germline assignment: CDR1 GTSNPN and CDR2 SVGIG (reference sequence). CDR3: CAWSRGTSGDNEQFF. CDR3 sequence (DNA): TGTGCCTGGAGCAGGGGGACTAGCGGAGACAATGAGCAGTTCTTC.